This TCR beta chain was obtained from a study of CD8 T cells in ankylosing spondylitis. TCRdb reprocessed the 5' RACE reads with MiXCR, giving one entry per CDR3 protein. This table has about 800,000 distinct CDR3 sequences, over 9.5% appearing once. Germline assignment: CDR1 SGHTA and CDR2 FQGNSA. There are 14 residues in the CDR3. Trimming removed 5 bases from V and 5 bases from J; junction bases left unmatched: 3. The study, taken as a whole, reports: Made up of under ten highly homologous variants, a TCR beta motif appeared characteristic of ankylosing spondylitis blood. Some motif variants had been reported before (in reactive arthritis synovial fluid and blood).

Note on this clonotype: The antigen remains unidentified.

The source is a male donor with ankylosing spondylitis. The specimen sequenced was blood, either unsorted or a sorted T cell fraction (not recorded which). The chain employs TRBV7-2 and TRBJ2-1, with 10 bases lining up with TRBD2. The CDR3 nucleotides are TGTGCCAGCAGCAAGGGACTAGCGCACAATGAGCAGTTCTTC. It translates to CASSKGLAHNEQFF.